This T cell receptor (beta chain) was captured by sequencing in a study of T cells in Graves' hyperthyroidism and ophthalmopathy. Across the whole study: Peripheral blood was acquired at first diagnosis, ahead of any therapy whatsoever.

Amplified regions were TCR beta CDR3 sequences from RNA transcripts. HTBI primers were employed in a first-round RT-PCR of the TCR CDR3. In TCRdb, the multiplex PCR reads were re-called with MiXCR into one record per CDR3 protein. Of about 500,000 distinct CDR3 sequences listed, approximately 15% were seen once; the top ten hold 15% to 20%. Study findings and constraints: Ophthalmopathy was predicted by the model a median of about six months ahead of onset.

This clonotype was seen repeatedly, ten times or more. Its cognate antigen is unknown. An absence of ophthalmopathy progression within 18 months meant stable Graves' hyperthyroidism. This CDR3 is 20 amino acids long. Germline V CDR1 and CDR2: MNHEY, SMNVEV (reference sequence). Trimming removed 3 bases from V and 7 bases from J; junction bases left unmatched: 23. The TCR was taken from a woman in her late teens or twenties with Graves' hyperthyroidism. Sequenced: blood. This chain uses TRBV27 with TRBJ2-1; TRBD2 aligns across 8 bases. CDR3: CASSFGAELAEGSPANEQFF. CDR3 nucleotide sequence: TGTGCCAGCAGTTTCGGGGCGGAACTAGCGGAGGGTAGTCCTGCTAATGAGCAGTTCTTC.